The clone carrying this T cell receptor beta chain was recorded a few times. Antigen: not known. CDR1 MNHEY and CDR2 SMNVEV come from the germline V gene (reference sequence). The CDR3 spans 17 residues. The V end was cut by 4 bases, the J end by 2 bases, with 18 bases between. These data are taken from a study of T cells after yellow fever vaccination. Study-wide context: Fractions low in cell number were prepared with SMART-Seq v4 Ultra Low Input. The study, taken as a whole, reports: Subsequent booster samples again held most clones from primary vaccination (roughly 96% CD4, about 85% CD8). A secondary response was less intense yet reached its peak sooner, at day 5 versus 15.

Making TCR cDNA involved 5'RACE template switching, which added UMIs and a universal primer site. TCRdb re-analysed the 5' RACE reads in MiXCR, keeping a single row per CDR3 protein. The table has a few hundred thousand distinct CDR3 sequences, 11% seen once; the top ten hold roughly 18%. The sample here was PBMCs, taken on the day of the first yellow fever vaccination. This receptor was obtained from a man aged 18 to 30 who received the YFV17D yellow fever vaccine. The rearrangement joins TRBV27 to TRBJ1-5, with D perhaps matching TRBD1 (5 bases). In DNA, the CDR3 is TGTGCCAGCAGTTCTGTAGAGTGGGGGAATCGCAATCAGCCCCAGCATTTT. As protein: CASSSVEWGNRNQPQHF.